A single sample is the source of the 26 T cell receptor beta chains below, sequenced in a study of identical twins. From the 5' RACE reads, TCRdb called clonotypes with MiXCR, one entry per CDR3 protein. The repertoire holds just under 550,000 distinct CDR3 sequences, with approximately 14% as singletons. These data also featured in a second study, about yellow fever vaccine responses in identical twins.

Sequencing was performed on CD4+ T cells sorted from blood. The receptors were gathered from a young woman in good health.

The V gene is TRBV27, the J gene TRBJ2-1; 15 bases map to TRBD2. V trimming: 5 bases; J trimming: 1 base; junction bases outside the gene matches: 9. The CDR3 has 19 amino acids. Germline V gives CDR1 MNHEY, CDR2 SMNVEV (reference sequence). The CDR3 nucleotides are TGTGCCAGCAGTCAGGAGGGACTAGCGGGGGGAGGATCCTACAATGAGCAGTTCTTC. Residues: CASSQEGLAGGGSYNEQFF.

This rearrangement joins TRBV10-3 to TRBJ2-7; no reliable D call. The germline gives CDR1 ENHRY, CDR2 SYGVKD. The V and J ends lost 6 bases and 5 bases respectively, with 8 bases between them. There are 11 residues in the CDR3. The DNA of the CDR3 is TGTGCCATCAGCGGTCTTGACGAGCAGTACTTC. Amino acids: CAISGLDEQYF.

This clonotype was recorded at least ten times. This CDR3 is CASSFPGMSGELFF. The CDR3 DNA follows: TGTGCCAGCAGCTTTCCGGGGATGTCCGGGGAGCTGTTTTTT. The chain employs TRBV7-2 and TRBJ2-2; possible D gene TRBD2, 5 bases. V was shortened by 3 bases and J by 6 bases, with 11 bases between the two germline ends. The CDR3 sequence is 14 residues long. Germline lookup yields CDR1 SGHTA and CDR2 FQGNSA.

CDR3 coding DNA: TGTGCCAGCAGTTACCCGGGGGAACGTGGCTACACCTTC. Translating gives CASSYPGERGYTF. The chain has TRBV6-5 and TRBJ1-2; possibly TRBD1 for D (5 bases). Between the trimmed V and J ends, which lost 2 bases and 7 bases, there was a span of 11 bases. CDR1 is MNHEY, CDR2 SVGAGI, per germline. This CDR3 spans 13 amino acids.

This clonotype was counted only a few times. The rearrangement uses TRBV12-5 and TRBJ2-7; D remains unclear. V lost 0 bases and J lost 7, with 16 bases in between. The CDR3 extends over 15 amino acids. Per germline, CDR1 LGHNT and CDR2 FRNRAP. The CDR3 here is CASGLVVHSSWEQYF. CDR3 in DNA: TGTGCTAGTGGTTTGGTAGTCCACAGTTCGTGGGAGCAGTACTTC. The full variable domain, completed using reference TRBV12-5 and TRBJ2-7, is DARVTQTPRHKVTEMGQEVTMRCQPILGHNTVFWYRQTMMQGLELLAYFRNRAPLDDSGMPKDRFSAEMPDATLATLKIQPSEPRDSAVYFCASGLVVHSSWEQYFGPGTRLTVT.

This chain links TRBV11-1 with TRBJ2-2, with TRBD2 matching 10 bases. Trimming took 7 bases from V and 0 from J; bases not matched to a gene: 11. Germline V CDR1 and CDR2: SGHAT, FQDESV (reference sequence). The CDR3 runs to 18 residues. For the CDR3, the DNA is TGTGCCAGCACCGTAGCGAGGAGCGGGAGGGCGAACACCGGGGAGCTGTTTTTT. Protein sequence: CASTVARSGRANTGELFF.

The V and J genes are TRBV3-1 and TRBJ2-4; TRBD2 agrees at 8 bases. The trim removed 5 bases at V and 2 bases at J, leaving 8 bases unmatched. Per germline, CDR1 LGHDT and CDR2 YNNKEL (reference sequence). This CDR3 is built from 16 residues. The DNA of the CDR3 is TGTGCCAGCAGCGCAACTAGCGGATCCCCCAAAAACATTCAGTACTTC. It encodes CASSATSGSPKNIQYF.

The chain joins TRBV5-1 to TRBJ2-3, with unresolved D. The V gene's germline CDR1 is SGHRS and CDR2 YFSETQ. This CDR3 is 16 amino acids long. The V end lost 4 bases, the J end lost 0 bases, and 15 bases lay between the germline ends. The chain's CDR3 is CASSLPWGTSTDTQYF. In nucleotides, the CDR3 is TGCGCCAGCAGCCTCCCTTGGGGTACTAGCACAGATACGCAGTATTTT.

This clonotype turned up a few times. The V gene is TRBV29-1, the J gene TRBJ2-3; D is uncertain. This CDR3 has 13 residues. Deletions cut 6 bases from V and 6 bases from J, with 16 bases between. Germline V gene sequence: CDR1 SQVTM, CDR2 ANQGSEA. CDR3 sequence reads: CSVRTDKADTQYF. The CDR3 bases are TGCAGCGTCCGGACCGATAAGGCGGATACGCAGTATTTT.

The chain carries TRBV5-1 and TRBJ2-5; maybe TRBD1 (6 bases). Trimming cost V 4 bases and J 4 bases, with 14 bases left between them. Germline V gene sequence: CDR1 SGHRS, CDR2 YFSETQ. The CDR3 is 14 amino acids. The chain's CDR3 is CASSPGTLRETQYF. In nucleotides, the CDR3 is TGCGCCAGCAGCCCCGGGACACTTAGAGAGACCCAGTACTTC. Full variable domain (outside the CDR3, taken from reference TRBV5-1 and TRBJ2-5): KAGVTQTPRYLIKTRGQQVTLSCSPISGHRSVSWYQQTPGQGLQFLFEYFSETQRNKGNFPGRFSGRQFSNSRSEMNVSTLELGDSALYLCASSPGTLRETQYFGPGTRLLVL.

DNA for the CDR3: TGTGCCAGCAGTTACTCAAAACAGGGGGAGGGCTACACCTTC. Its translation is CASSYSKQGEGYTF. The gene calls are TRBV6-5 and TRBJ1-2; 8 bases are a match to TRBD1. V lost 0 bases to trimming and J lost 8 bases; unmatched junction nucleotides: 5. The germline V gene encodes CDR1 MNHEY and CDR2 SVGAGI. The CDR3 totals 14 residues.

This clonotype was seen repeatedly, ten times or more. V is TRBV18 and J is TRBJ2-3, with TRBD2 matching over 8 bases. The length of the CDR3 is 15 residues. The V gene's germline CDR1 is KGHSH and CDR2 LQKENI. Trimming cost V 3 bases and J 3 bases; bases outside gene matches: 5. This CDR3 reads CASSPSGSLTDTQYF. Written as DNA, the CDR3 is TGTGCCAGCTCACCCAGCGGGAGTTTAACAGATACGCAGTATTTT.

The rearrangement links TRBV28 to TRBJ1-5; 7 nucleotides agree with TRBD1. V gave up 6 bases and J gave up 5 bases; unmatched junction bases: 7. Germline loops: CDR1 MDHEN, CDR2 SYDVKM. This CDR3 comprises 14 residues. CDR3 coding DNA: TGTGCCAGCAGGTTTACAGGGGTAGATCAGCCCCAGCATTTT. This codes for CASRFTGVDQPQHF.

The chain carries TRBV28 and TRBJ2-7; possibly TRBD2 for D (5 bases). The length of the CDR3 is 14 residues. Germline assignment: CDR1 MDHEN and CDR2 SYDVKM. V gave up 2 bases and J gave up 0 bases, with 8 bases separating them. The CDR3 spells CASSLLSDSYEQYF. The CDR3 DNA sequence: TGTGCCAGCAGTTTACTTAGCGACTCCTACGAGCAGTACTTC.

This CDR3 is CASSVGGWASGDNTGELFF. The CDR3 bases are TGTGCCAGCAGCGTAGGGGGTTGGGCTAGCGGAGATAACACCGGGGAGCTGTTTTTT. The chain joins TRBV9 to TRBJ2-2, with 7 bases that match TRBD2. CDR3 length: 19 amino acids. Germline-derived CDR1 and CDR2 are SGDLS and YYNGEE. V trimming: 0 bases; J trimming: 2 bases; junction bases outside the gene matches: 13.

A few counts support this clonotype. J is TRBJ2-1 and V is TRBV5-1; D is perhaps TRBD1 (5 bases). The germline V and J ends were trimmed by 0 bases and 4 bases, with 11 bases remaining between them. The CDR3 is 15 amino acids. CDR1 and CDR2 (germline): SGHRS, YFSETQ. The CDR3 loop is CASSLVDQGYNEQFF. CDR3 coding DNA: TGCGCCAGCAGCTTGGTCGATCAGGGTTACAATGAGCAGTTCTTC. Using reference TRBV5-1 and TRBJ2-1 for the parts outside the CDR3, the full variable domain is KAGVTQTPRYLIKTRGQQVTLSCSPISGHRSVSWYQQTPGQGLQFLFEYFSETQRNKGNFPGRFSGRQFSNSRSEMNVSTLELGDSALYLCASSLVDQGYNEQFFGPGTRLTVL.

The chain combines TRBV20-1 with TRBJ2-3, with TRBD1 as a possible D gene (6 bases). CDR1 DFQATT and CDR2 SNEGSKA come from the germline V gene (reference sequence). The CDR3 runs 17 residues. V was clipped by 2 bases and J by 1 base, with 19 bases between them. CDR3 protein: CSARPPPGAVGTDTQYF. CDR3 nucleotides: TGCAGTGCTAGACCGCCGCCAGGGGCGGTGGGCACAGATACGCAGTATTTT.

The chain is built from TRBV19 and TRBJ1-1; the D is unclear. The CDR3 contains 14 residues. CDR1 and CDR2 from the germline V gene are LNHDA and SQIVND (reference sequence). With 3 bases removed from V and 0 bases from J, the gap between germline ends came to 8 bases. CDR3 loop: CASSMREMNTEAFF. CDR3 coding DNA: TGTGCCAGTAGTATGCGGGAAATGAACACTGAAGCTTTCTTT.

The chain combines TRBV9 with TRBJ2-3; D is uncertain. Trimming took 2 bases from V and 0 from J, leaving 10 bases between them. The germline CDR1 and CDR2 sequences are SGDLS and YYNGEE. CDR3 length: 15 residues. The CDR3 protein is CASSVLPQSTDTQYF. CDR3 in DNA: TGTGCCAGCAGCGTTCTTCCACAGAGCACAGATACGCAGTATTTT.

V usage is TRBV29-1 and J usage is TRBJ2-1; perhaps TRBD1 as D (6 bases). Germline assignment: CDR1 SQVTM and CDR2 ANQGSEA. V shed 5 bases and J shed 4 bases, with 18 bases lying between them. CDR3 length equals 15 residues. The CDR3 sequence is CSVSPGASPYNEQFF. Here the CDR3 DNA reads TGCAGCGTTTCACCAGGGGCCTCGCCGTACAATGAGCAGTTCTTC.

The rearrangement links TRBV6-5 to TRBJ2-1; D is possibly TRBD1 or TRBD2 (6 bases each). CDR1 is MNHEY and CDR2 is SVGAGI in the germline V gene. Between the trimmed V and J ends, which lost 2 bases and 5 bases, there was a span of 16 bases. The CDR3 has 16 amino acids. The CDR3 loop reads CASSYAPGAGNNEQFF. In DNA form, the CDR3 reads TGTGCCAGCAGTTACGCGCCAGGGGCGGGAAACAATGAGCAGTTCTTC.

The chain is built from TRBV10-3 and TRBJ2-7, with D possibly matching TRBD1 (6 bases). This CDR3 spans 13 amino acids. Germline V gene sequence: CDR1 ENHRY, CDR2 SYGVKD. V shed 3 bases and J shed 3 bases, with 9 bases lying between them. The CDR3 protein is CAISDKQGYEQYV. The CDR3 DNA reads TGTGCCATCAGTGATAAACAGGGCTACGAGCAGTACGTC.

This clonotype has only a few counts. The CDR3 bases are TGCGCCAGCAGACGTACTAGCGGGAGTGGTCAAGAGACCCAGTACTTC. Its protein is CASRRTSGSGQETQYF. The chain combines TRBV5-1 with TRBJ2-5; 11 nucleotides align to TRBD2. The germline gives CDR1 SGHRS, CDR2 YFSETQ. The J segment lost 2 bases and the V segment lost 5 bases, leaving 8 bases of the junction unmatched. This CDR3 has 16 amino acids.

The V and J genes are TRBV7-2 and TRBJ2-1, with D perhaps matching TRBD2 (5 bases). Germline V gene lookup returns CDR1 SGHTA and CDR2 FQGNSA. V was clipped by 5 bases and J by 9 bases, with 20 bases between them. This CDR3 comprises 15 residues. CDR3 DNA: TGTGCCAGCAGCCCGACCGGCGGGTCCTGGAGTGAGCAGTTCTTC. It is translated as CASSPTGGSWSEQFF.

This clonotype has only a few counts. The chain is built from TRBV20-1 and TRBJ1-4; D unclear. Trimming removed 3 bases from V and 5 bases from J, with 10 bases in between. This CDR3 is built from 13 residues. Germline V CDR1 and CDR2: DFQATT, SNEGSKA (reference sequence). CDR3 in DNA: TGCAGTGCTAGCAAGGGCCAAAATGAAAAACTGTTTTTT. It encodes CSASKGQNEKLFF.

V gene TRBV3-1 combines with J gene TRBJ2-3; TRBD2 aligns across 7 bases. This CDR3 region has 15 residues. Germline CDR1 and CDR2: LGHDT and YNNKEL (reference sequence). With V trimmed by 5 bases and J by 0 bases, 5 bases remained unmatched. The CDR3 DNA reads TGTGCCAGCAGCGAGACTAGCCTCAGCACAGATACGCAGTATTTT. It is translated as CASSETSLSTDTQYF.